The clone carrying this T cell receptor (beta chain) was detected only a few times. Other nucleotide sequences from this sample produce the same CDR3. From germline, CDR1 is SGHTA and CDR2 FQGNSA. The CDR3 contains 13 residues. Between the trimmed V and J ends, which lost 2 bases and 2 bases, there was a span of 6 bases. Profiled with immunoSEQ multiplex PCR; TCRdb holds only in-frame clones, not every one. Altogether hundreds of thousands of clones are present, under 95% being singletons, with the ten largest covering around 2.7%. These data come from a study of blood T cell repertoires in COVID-19. The receptor was derived from a man in his sixties who had recovered from COVID-19. The sequencing sample was made of PBMCs or T cells enriched from blood (not recorded which). The rearrangement uses TRBV7-2 and TRBJ1-1; D is possibly TRBD1 (5 bases). The CDR3 DNA sequence: TGTGCCAGCAGCTTACAGGGAAACACTGAAGCTTTCTTT. Translated: CASSLQGNTEAFF.